The rows below give T cell receptor beta chains drawn from one sample of a study of cytomegalovirus exposure and HLA in healthy donors. Assay: immunoSEQ multiplex PCR; the TCRdb copy retains only in-frame clones and omits some. Of 55,000 to 80,000 clones detected, over 70% appear once; the ten largest clones hold approximately 7.8%. The sequenced sample was PBMCs. The receptors were gathered from a man in his sixties in good health and CMV-seropositive. CDR3s include the opening cysteine and the closing phenylalanine or tryptophan. Each record gives: D gene, V gene, clone size, J gene, CDR3 protein, CDR3 DNA. D genes are given only for firm matches. Some rows mark clone size as missing; the rest say once, few, many or name a class of expanded clone.

>NA|TRBV10-3|NA|TRBJ2-3
CAISESFGSTDTQYF
TGTGCCATCAGTGAGTCATTCGGGAGCACAGATACGCAGTATTTT
>TRBD1|TRBV25-1|NA|TRBJ2-5
CASSDTGTGEETQYF
TGTGCCAGCAGTGATACCGGGACAGGAGAAGAGACCCAGTACTTC
>TRBD2|TRBV4-2|NA|TRBJ2-3
CASSQVASGARDTQYF
TGTGCCAGCAGCCAAGTAGCTAGCGGGGCACGTGATACGCAGTATTTT
>NA|TRBV19|NA|TRBJ1-2
CASSGRQEVRGYTF
TGTGCCAGTAGTGGGCGACAGGAGGTCCGTGGCTACACCTTC
>NA|TRBV6-1|NA|TRBJ2-2
CASLLAWNTGELFF
TGTGCCTCCCTACTAGCTTGGAACACCGGGGAGCTGTTTTTT
>TRBD2|TRBV5-5|few|TRBJ2-7
CASSLGLAGIIDEQYF
TGTGCCAGCAGCTTGGGACTAGCGGGAATTATAGACGAGCAGTACTTC
>NA|TRBV19|NA|TRBJ1-3
CASSRTTSLSGNTIYF
TGTGCCAGTAGTCGGACAACCTCCCTCTCTGGAAACACCATATATTTT
>NA|TRBV29-1|few|TRBJ1-3
CSVSSRGRGENTIYF
TGCAGCGTTTCTTCAAGGGGCAGGGGCGAAAACACCATATATTTT
>NA|TRBV6-5|NA|TRBJ1-1
CASSYSPTENTEAFF
TGTGCCAGCAGTTACTCCCCGACAGAGAACACTGAAGCTTTCTTT
>TRBD1|TRBV10-3|NA|TRBJ1-3
CAISSRDRPSGNTIYF
TGTGCCATCAGCTCTCGGGACAGACCCTCTGGAAACACCATATATTTT
>TRBD1|TRBV6-4|NA|TRBJ1-1
CASSEGQGYTEAFF
TGTGCCAGCAGTGAGGGACAGGGGTACACTGAAGCTTTCTTT
>NA|TRBV6-1|NA|TRBJ2-1
CASSERMGQFF
TGTGCCAGCAGTGAGAGGATGGGGCAGTTCTTC
>NA|TRBV4-1|few|TRBJ2-7
CASSLGRDSTYEQYF
TGCGCCAGCAGTCTAGGGCGGGACAGTACCTACGAGCAGTACTTC
>TRBD2|TRBV5-1|NA|TRBJ2-3
CASSLNILAGGSNTQYF
TGCGCCAGCAGCCTGAACATACTAGCGGGAGGAAGTAATACGCAGTATTTT
>TRBD1|TRBV28|NA|TRBJ1-2
CASSLRGPITGYTF
TGTGCCAGCAGTTTGAGGGGGCCCATCACCGGCTACACCTTC
>NA|TRBV20-1|NA|TRBJ2-2
CSGKRVGELFF
TGCAGTGGGAAGCGGGTTGGGGAGCTGTTTTTT
>TRBD2|TRBV7-8|few|TRBJ2-3
CASSLELAGGAWTDTDTQYF
TGTGCCAGCAGCCTAGAGTTAGCGGGAGGGGCGTGGACAGACACAGATACGCAGTATTTT
>NA|TRBV11-2|few|TRBJ1-2
CASSPLGGRTRGYGYTF
TGTGCCAGCAGCCCTTTGGGGGGTAGGACTCGAGGCTATGGCTACACCTTC
>TRBD2|TRBV11-2|NA|TRBJ2-1
CASSSLPSGSEQFF
TGTGCCAGCAGTTCCTTACCCAGCGGGAGCGAGCAGTTCTTC
>NA|TRBV6-5|NA|TRBJ1-3
CASSFDRLNTIYF
TGTGCCAGCAGTTTCGACAGGTTAAACACCATATATTTT
>NA|TRBV19|NA|TRBJ2-7
CASSITSTQEQYF
TGTGCCAGTAGTATCACCTCTACGCAAGAGCAGTACTTC
>TRBD1|TRBV5-1|NA|TRBJ2-6
CASRTGTGASTVSGANVLTF
TGCGCCAGCAGGACCGGGACAGGGGCTTCAACCGTCTCTGGGGCCAACGTCCTGACTTTC
>NA|TRBV5-1|NA|TRBJ1-2
CASRKENYGYTF
TGCGCCAGCAGAAAAGAGAACTATGGCTACACCTTC
>NA|TRBV5-1|NA|TRBJ1-1
CASSFSGAAMNTEAFF
TGCGCCAGCAGCTTCTCCGGAGCGGCTATGAACACTGAAGCTTTCTTT
>TRBD2|TRBV7-8|NA|TRBJ2-3
CASSWAGGTSTDTQYF
TGTGCCAGCAGCTGGGCCGGGGGGACTAGCACAGATACGCAGTATTTT
>TRBD2|TRBV9|NA|TRBJ2-3
CASRGLAGEPGSADTQYF
TGTGCCAGCAGGGGACTAGCGGGAGAGCCGGGCTCGGCAGATACGCAGTATTTT
>NA|TRBV10-2|few|TRBJ2-7
CASTGLSGSITYEQYF
TGCGCCAGCACGGGTCTTAGCGGTAGTATCACCTACGAGCAGTACTTC
>TRBD1|TRBV6-5|NA|TRBJ2-7
CASRGQGAYEQYF
TGTGCCAGCAGAGGACAGGGGGCCTACGAGCAGTACTTC
>NA|TRBV11-3|NA|TRBJ2-1
CASSGRGRGYNEQFF
TGTGCCAGCAGTGGAAGAGGGCGGGGCTACAATGAGCAGTTCTTC
>NA|TRBV6-6|NA|TRBJ1-2
CASRPGTQFYTF
TGTGCCAGCAGGCCCGGGACACAATTCTACACCTTC
>TRBD2|TRBV11-2|NA|TRBJ2-3
CASSPAAGEADTQYF
TGTGCCAGCAGCCCGGCAGCGGGAGAGGCAGATACGCAGTATTTT
>TRBD2|TRBV29-1|NA|TRBJ2-1
CSVRLAGYNEQFF
TGCAGCGTCCGACTAGCGGGCTACAATGAGCAGTTCTTC
>TRBD2|TRBV11-3|NA|TRBJ2-1
CASSLDGLAGVRSSYNEQFF
TGTGCCAGCAGCTTAGATGGACTAGCGGGAGTTCGGAGCTCCTACAATGAGCAGTTCTTC
>NA|TRBV19|NA|TRBJ2-2
CASRPSAATGELFF
TGTGCCAGTAGACCTAGCGCCGCCACCGGGGAGCTGTTTTTT
>TRBD2|TRBV5-1|NA|TRBJ2-1
CASSFDPSGRAPNEQFF
TGCGCCAGCAGCTTCGACCCTAGCGGGAGGGCCCCAAATGAGCAGTTCTTC
>NA|TRBV10-3|few|TRBJ2-7
CAIRTGNYEQYF
TGTGCCATCAGGACGGGAAACTACGAGCAGTACTTC
>NA|TRBV5-1|NA|TRBJ2-5
CASSLWRDRETQYF
TGCGCCAGCAGCCTATGGAGGGACCGAGAGACCCAGTACTTC
>TRBD2|TRBV6-4|medium-sized|TRBJ2-3
CASSDGTSGTDTQYF
TGTGCCAGCAGTGACGGGACTAGCGGGACAGATACGCAGTATTTT
>NA|TRBV5-8|NA|TRBJ2-1
CASRYTYNEQFF
TGTGCCAGCAGGTATACCTACAATGAGCAGTTCTTC
>NA|TRBV7-2|NA|TRBJ1-4
CASSPDLGGEKLFF
TGTGCCAGCAGCCCGGACCTCGGAGGGGAAAAACTGTTTTTT
>TRBD2|TRBV5-4|NA|TRBJ2-5
CASSLKGREQETQYF
TGTGCCAGCAGCTTGAAGGGGAGGGAGCAAGAGACCCAGTACTTC
>TRBD2|TRBV5-4|few|TRBJ2-1
CASCPTGLARDEQFF
TGTGCCAGCTGCCCAACGGGACTAGCGAGAGATGAGCAGTTCTTC
>TRBD1|TRBV7-7|NA|TRBJ2-5
CASSPTGIQETQYF
TGTGCTAGCAGTCCGACAGGGATTCAAGAGACCCAGTACTTC
>NA|TRBV5-5|NA|TRBJ2-1
CASSLGSSYNEQFF
TGTGCCAGCAGCTTGGGGAGCTCCTACAATGAGCAGTTCTTC
>TRBD2|TRBV5-1|NA|TRBJ2-7
CASSSGTRYYEQYF
TGCGCCAGCTCCTCCGGGACTAGATACTACGAGCAGTACTTC
>NA|TRBV5-1|NA|TRBJ1-6
CASSLGPRGNSPLHF
TGCGCCAGCAGCTTGGGCCCGCGAGGGAATTCACCCCTCCACTTT
>NA|TRBV9|few|TRBJ2-3
CASSAGRGTTDTQYF
TGTGCCAGCAGCGCGGGGCGGGGAACCACAGATACGCAGTATTTT
>NA|TRBV7-9|NA|TRBJ2-7
CSSSILTSYEQYF
TGTTCCAGCAGCATCCTGACTAGCTACGAGCAGTACTTC
>NA|TRBV30|NA|TRBJ2-2
CAWSKGTGVIGELFF
TGTGCCTGGAGTAAAGGGACGGGGGTAATCGGGGAGCTGTTTTTT
>TRBD1|TRBV11-2|NA|TRBJ1-2
CASSLYDRGHGYTF
TGTGCCAGCAGCTTATATGACAGGGGCCATGGCTACACCTTC
>TRBD1|TRBV5-1|NA|TRBJ1-1
CASSPREGAGTEAFF
TGCGCCAGCAGCCCCAGAGAGGGGGCGGGCACTGAAGCTTTCTTT
>TRBD1|TRBV6-4|NA|TRBJ2-1
CASSDGTGGPNEQFF
TGTGCCAGCAGTGATGGGACAGGGGGCCCCAATGAGCAGTTCTTC
>NA|TRBV2|few|TRBJ2-2
CASLKNTNTGELFF
TGTGCCAGCCTAAAGAATACGAACACCGGGGAGCTGTTTTTT
>NA|TRBV10-1|NA|TRBJ2-1
CASSDGVNEQFF
TGCGCCAGCAGTGACGGTGTAAATGAGCAGTTCTTC
>TRBD1|TRBV6-1|few|TRBJ2-7
CASSWGTGTYEQYF
TGTGCCAGCAGTTGGGGGACAGGGACCTACGAGCAGTACTTC